A selection of T cell receptor beta chains follows, all from one sample in a study of OX40 agonist ivuxolimab in advanced cancers. This table comes from immunoSEQ multiplex PCR, and its TCRdb copy is limited to in-frame clones, with some not included. This sample carries around 82,000 clones, 70% to 90% of them seen once, and the ten largest clones take approximately 0.76%. This material consisted of CD4+ or CD8+ T cells sorted from blood, taken in a trial of the OX40 agonist ivuxolimab. These receptors were obtained from an adult with an advanced solid tumor such as melanoma, head and neck, liver or kidney cancer. Each CDR3 is given with its conserved first and last residue. Fields, in order: clone size, J gene, D gene, V gene, CDR3 protein, CDR3 DNA. D genes are given only for firm matches. Expanded clones get a size class; other rows say once, few or many, or leave the size out.

size: .
J: TRBJ2-4
D: .
V: TRBV2
CDR3: CASSLDELFENIQYF
DNA: TGTGCCAGCAGCTTAGACGAGTTGTTCGAAAACATTCAGTACTTC

size: .
J: TRBJ2-7
D: TRBD2
V: TRBV6-1
CDR3: CASTVGGPLYEQYF
DNA: TGTGCCAGTACGGTGGGAGGGCCCTTGTACGAGCAGTACTTC

size: .
J: TRBJ1-5
D: TRBD1
V: TRBV19
CDR3: CASSDRDRGHF
DNA: TGTGCCAGTAGTGACCGGGACAGGGGTCATTTT

size: .
J: TRBJ2-7
D: .
V: TRBV21-1
CDR3: CASSGQGDYEQYF
DNA: TGTGCCAGCAGTGGACAGGGAGACTACGAGCAGTACTTC

size: once
J: TRBJ1-2
D: TRBD1
V: TRBV7-9
CDR3: CASTQHTGGNGYTF
DNA: TGTGCCAGCACTCAACACACAGGGGGCAATGGCTACACCTTC

size: .
J: TRBJ2-1
D: .
V: TRBV29-1
CDR3: CSVEDTRSLLNEQFF
DNA: TGCAGCGTTGAAGATACCAGGTCGTTACTGAATGAGCAGTTCTTC

size: .
J: TRBJ2-3
D: TRBD2
V: TRBV5-4
CDR3: CASSLGSSGSRTDTQYF
DNA: TGTGCCAGCAGCTTGGGGTCCAGCGGGAGCAGGACAGATACGCAGTATTTT

size: .
J: TRBJ1-2
D: .
V: TRBV10-3
CDR3: CAISDGGHGYTF
DNA: TGTGCCATCAGTGACGGGGGGCATGGCTACACCTTC

size: .
J: TRBJ2-3
D: .
V: TRBV2
CDR3: CASNLVDTQYF
DNA: TGTGCCAGCAACCTGGTAGATACGCAGTATTTT

size: .
J: TRBJ2-7
D: .
V: TRBV18
CDR3: CASSLLAGYEQYF
DNA: TGTGCCAGCTCACTGCTAGCAGGCTACGAGCAGTACTTC

size: once
J: TRBJ2-5
D: .
V: TRBV18
CDR3: CASSPLAAQETQYF
DNA: TGTGCCAGCTCACCTTTGGCAGCCCAAGAGACCCAGTACTTC

size: .
J: TRBJ2-1
D: .
V: TRBV11-2
CDR3: CASRLGHHNNEQFF
DNA: TGTGCCAGCAGGCTAGGGCACCACAACAATGAGCAGTTCTTC

size: few
J: TRBJ2-7
D: .
V: TRBV6-5
CDR3: CASSYSSTGPSYEQYF
DNA: TGTGCCAGCAGTTACTCGTCAACAGGACCCTCCTACGAGCAGTACTTC

size: .
J: TRBJ2-7
D: TRBD2
V: TRBV7-3
CDR3: CASSPVLAGIYEQYF
DNA: TGTGCCAGCAGCCCCGTCCTAGCGGGGATCTACGAGCAGTACTTC

size: once
J: TRBJ2-3
D: .
V: TRBV5-1
CDR3: CASSLEGREADTQYF
DNA: TGCGCCAGCAGCTTGGAGGGCAGGGAGGCAGATACGCAGTATTTT

size: .
J: TRBJ2-7
D: .
V: TRBV21-1
CDR3: CASSILPYQKPSYEQYF
DNA: TGTGCCAGCAGTATCCTCCCCTACCAAAAACCATCCTACGAGCAGTACTTC

size: .
J: TRBJ2-7
D: TRBD2
V: TRBV2
CDR3: CASSPTSGSKRQYF
DNA: TGTGCCAGCAGTCCGACTAGCGGGAGTAAAAGGCAGTACTTC

size: .
J: TRBJ2-1
D: .
V: TRBV7-2
CDR3: CASSLEGFSGNEQFF
DNA: TGTGCCAGCAGCCTAGAGGGATTTTCCGGCAATGAGCAGTTCTTC

size: .
J: TRBJ1-1
D: .
V: TRBV5-1
CDR3: CASSLLAGNTEAFF
DNA: TGCGCCAGCAGCTTGTTAGCAGGGAACACTGAAGCTTTCTTT

size: .
J: TRBJ2-7
D: .
V: TRBV9
CDR3: CASSPRASSSYEQYF
DNA: TGTGCCAGCAGCCCCAGAGCTTCGAGCTCCTACGAGCAGTACTTC

size: .
J: TRBJ2-7
D: TRBD1
V: TRBV7-2
CDR3: CASSFGTGDQQYF
DNA: TGTGCCAGCAGTTTCGGGACAGGGGACCAGCAGTACTTC

size: .
J: TRBJ1-2
D: .
V: TRBV28
CDR3: CASRVQGYGYTF
DNA: TGTGCCAGCAGAGTACAGGGTTATGGCTACACCTTC

size: .
J: TRBJ2-2
D: .
V: TRBV30
CDR3: CAWDKRMNTGELFF
DNA: TGTGCCTGGGATAAGCGGATGAACACCGGGGAGCTGTTTTTT

size: .
J: TRBJ1-5
D: .
V: TRBV15
CDR3: CATSRGDSDQPQHF
DNA: TGTGCCACCAGCAGAGGAGACAGCGATCAGCCCCAGCATTTT

size: .
J: TRBJ2-3
D: .
V: TRBV10-3
CDR3: CAISDTDTQYF
DNA: TGTGCCATCAGTGATACAGATACGCAGTATTTT

size: .
J: TRBJ1-2
D: .
V: TRBV28
CDR3: CASARDSNYGYTF
DNA: TGTGCCAGTGCCCGGGATTCCAACTATGGCTACACCTTC

size: .
J: TRBJ2-2
D: .
V: TRBV28
CDR3: CASTMGGANTGELFF
DNA: TGTGCCAGCACAATGGGGGGAGCGAACACCGGGGAGCTGTTTTTT

size: .
J: TRBJ1-2
D: .
V: TRBV2
CDR3: CASSEGTSYGYTF
DNA: TGTGCCAGCAGTGAGGGCACCTCCTATGGCTACACCTTC

size: .
J: TRBJ2-1
D: TRBD2
V: TRBV6-1
CDR3: CASSDRRLASVNEQFF
DNA: TGTGCCAGCAGTGATAGACGACTAGCGTCCGTCAATGAGCAGTTCTTC

size: .
J: TRBJ2-1
D: .
V: TRBV29-1
CDR3: CSVDVGPSSYNEQFF
DNA: TGCAGCGTTGATGTCGGCCCGAGCTCCTACAATGAGCAGTTCTTC

size: .
J: TRBJ2-7
D: .
V: TRBV7-3
CDR3: CASSLSGEYEQYF
DNA: TGTGCCAGCAGCTTATCGGGGGAGTACGAGCAGTACTTC

size: once
J: TRBJ2-7
D: .
V: TRBV9
CDR3: CASSVVGSEQYF
DNA: TGTGCCAGCAGCGTAGTGGGAAGCGAGCAGTACTTC

size: .
J: TRBJ2-2
D: TRBD1
V: TRBV6-5
CDR3: CASTNVGQGTGELFF
DNA: TGTGCCAGCACCAACGTCGGACAGGGGACCGGGGAGCTGTTTTTT

size: .
J: TRBJ2-4
D: .
V: TRBV7-2
CDR3: CASSLVGLTNGIQYF
DNA: TGTGCCAGCAGCTTAGTGGGACTTACCAACGGCATTCAGTACTTC

size: .
J: TRBJ2-5
D: .
V: TRBV4-1
CDR3: CASSDQAGQRETQYF
DNA: TGCGCCAGCAGCGATCAAGCGGGACAGCGAGAGACCCAGTACTTC

size: .
J: TRBJ2-1
D: .
V: TRBV29-1
CDR3: CSVVWGTSSYNEQFF
DNA: TGCAGCGTTGTATGGGGTACGAGCTCCTACAATGAGCAGTTCTTC

size: .
J: TRBJ1-1
D: .
V: TRBV19
CDR3: CASSRGVEAFF
DNA: TGTGCCAGTAGTAGGGGGGTTGAAGCTTTCTTT

size: once
J: TRBJ2-5
D: .
V: TRBV5-1
CDR3: CASSLMAEETQYF
DNA: TGCGCCAGCAGCTTGATGGCGGAGGAGACCCAGTACTTC

size: .
J: TRBJ2-2
D: .
V: TRBV4-2
CDR3: CASSQDWGGANTGELFF
DNA: TGTGCCAGCAGCCAAGATTGGGGCGGAGCGAACACCGGGGAGCTGTTTTTT

size: once
J: TRBJ1-2
D: .
V: TRBV4-1
CDR3: CASSQGSTFYGYTF
DNA: TGCGCCAGCAGCCAAGGCAGCACTTTCTATGGCTACACCTTC

size: .
J: TRBJ2-7
D: .
V: TRBV28
CDR3: CASSLFSYEQYF
DNA: TGTGCCAGCAGTTTATTTTCCTACGAGCAGTACTTC

size: .
J: TRBJ1-3
D: .
V: TRBV6-1
CDR3: CASSGPETDRSGNTIYF
DNA: TGTGCCAGCAGTGGCCCCGAGACGGACCGCTCTGGAAACACCATATATTTT

size: .
J: TRBJ1-1
D: .
V: TRBV30
CDR3: CAWSVRLNTEAFF
DNA: TGTGCCTGGAGTGTACGCTTGAACACTGAAGCTTTCTTT

size: .
J: TRBJ2-3
D: .
V: TRBV5-6
CDR3: CASSLAGATSTDTQYF
DNA: TGTGCCAGCAGCTTGGCCGGGGCTACTAGCACAGATACGCAGTATTTT

size: .
J: TRBJ2-7
D: TRBD2
V: TRBV30
CDR3: CAWNSGRIYEQYF
DNA: TGTGCCTGGAATAGCGGGAGGATCTACGAGCAGTACTTC

size: .
J: TRBJ2-7
D: .
V: TRBV15
CDR3: CATSRDRSTSRPEQYF
DNA: TGTGCCACCAGCAGAGATCGTTCGACCTCCCGCCCCGAGCAGTACTTC

size: .
J: TRBJ1-1
D: TRBD1
V: TRBV5-4
CDR3: CASSDSGGAITEAFF
DNA: TGTGCCAGCAGCGATTCAGGGGGCGCGATCACTGAAGCTTTCTTT

size: .
J: TRBJ2-2
D: .
V: TRBV14
CDR3: CASSPTRVLRVTGELFF
DNA: TGTGCCAGCAGCCCGACTAGGGTCCTCCGGGTCACCGGGGAGCTGTTTTTT

size: .
J: TRBJ1-3
D: .
V: TRBV7-9
CDR3: CASSSYGSRGSGNTIYF
DNA: TGTGCCAGCAGCTCCTATGGAAGCAGGGGCTCTGGAAACACCATATATTTT

size: .
J: TRBJ2-7
D: .
V: TRBV10-3
CDR3: CAISEGFYEQYF
DNA: TGTGCCATCAGTGAGGGCTTCTACGAGCAGTACTTC

size: .
J: TRBJ2-7
D: TRBD1
V: TRBV11-2
CDR3: CASSLDRVNYEQYF
DNA: TGTGCCAGCAGCTTGGACAGGGTTAACTACGAGCAGTACTTC

size: .
J: TRBJ2-2
D: TRBD2
V: TRBV27
CDR3: CASSLTSGRALGTGELFF
DNA: TGTGCCAGCAGTTTAACTAGCGGGAGGGCCCTCGGCACCGGGGAGCTGTTTTTT

size: .
J: TRBJ1-1
D: .
V: TRBV14
CDR3: CASSHGGNTEAFF
DNA: TGTGCCAGCAGCCATGGAGGGAACACTGAAGCTTTCTTT

size: once
J: TRBJ1-2
D: TRBD1
V: TRBV6-6
CDR3: CASSLPTGAYGYTF
DNA: TGTGCCAGCAGCCTCCCGACAGGGGCCTATGGCTACACCTTC

size: .
J: TRBJ1-1
D: .
V: TRBV7-2
CDR3: CASSLILQNTEAFF
DNA: TGTGCCAGCAGTCTAATACTTCAAAACACTGAAGCTTTCTTT